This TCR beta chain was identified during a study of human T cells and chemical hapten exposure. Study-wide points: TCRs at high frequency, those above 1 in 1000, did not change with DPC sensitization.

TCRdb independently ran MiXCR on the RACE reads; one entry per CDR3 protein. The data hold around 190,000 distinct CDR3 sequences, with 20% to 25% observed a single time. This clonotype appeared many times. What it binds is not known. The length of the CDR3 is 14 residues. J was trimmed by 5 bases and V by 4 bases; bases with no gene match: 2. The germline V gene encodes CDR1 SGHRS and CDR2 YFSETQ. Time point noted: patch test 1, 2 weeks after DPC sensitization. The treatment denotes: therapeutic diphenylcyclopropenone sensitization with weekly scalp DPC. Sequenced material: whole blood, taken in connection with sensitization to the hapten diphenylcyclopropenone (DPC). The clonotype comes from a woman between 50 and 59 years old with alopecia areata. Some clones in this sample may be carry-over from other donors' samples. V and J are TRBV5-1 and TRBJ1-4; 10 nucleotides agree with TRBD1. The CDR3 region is CASSPGQGNEKLFF. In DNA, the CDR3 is TGCGCCAGCAGCCCGGGACAGGGGAATGAAAAACTGTTTTTT.